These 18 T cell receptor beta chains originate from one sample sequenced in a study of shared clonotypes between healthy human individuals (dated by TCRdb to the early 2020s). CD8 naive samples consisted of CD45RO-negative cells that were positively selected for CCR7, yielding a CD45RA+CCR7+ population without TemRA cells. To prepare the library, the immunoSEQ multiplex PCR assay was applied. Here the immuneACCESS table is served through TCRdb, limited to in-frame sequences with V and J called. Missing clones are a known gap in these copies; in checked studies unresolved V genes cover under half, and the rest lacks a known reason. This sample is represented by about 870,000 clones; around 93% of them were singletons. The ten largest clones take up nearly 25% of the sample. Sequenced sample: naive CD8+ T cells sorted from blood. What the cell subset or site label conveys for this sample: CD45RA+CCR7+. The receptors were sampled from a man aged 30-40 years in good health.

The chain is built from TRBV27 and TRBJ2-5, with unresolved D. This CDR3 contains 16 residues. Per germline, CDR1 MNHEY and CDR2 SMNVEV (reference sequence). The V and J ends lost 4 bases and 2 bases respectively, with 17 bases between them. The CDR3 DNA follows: TGTGCCAGCAGTTCCCGCCCTGGGTCAGCTCAAGAGACCCAGTACTTC. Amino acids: CASSSRPGSAQETQYF.

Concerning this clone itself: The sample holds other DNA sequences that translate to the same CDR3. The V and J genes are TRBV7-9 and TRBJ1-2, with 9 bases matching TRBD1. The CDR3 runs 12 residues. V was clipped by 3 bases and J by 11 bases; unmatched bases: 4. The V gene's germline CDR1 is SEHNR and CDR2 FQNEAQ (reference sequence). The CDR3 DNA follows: TGTGCCAGCAGCTTGGGACAGGGTGGTTACACCTTC. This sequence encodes CASSLGQGGYTF.

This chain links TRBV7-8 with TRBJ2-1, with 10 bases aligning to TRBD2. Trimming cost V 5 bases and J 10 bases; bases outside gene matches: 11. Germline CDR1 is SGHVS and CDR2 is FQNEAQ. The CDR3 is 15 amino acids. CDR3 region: CASSPSSSGSREQFF. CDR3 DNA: TGTGCCAGCAGCCCCTCCTCTAGCGGGAGCCGCGAGCAGTTCTTC.

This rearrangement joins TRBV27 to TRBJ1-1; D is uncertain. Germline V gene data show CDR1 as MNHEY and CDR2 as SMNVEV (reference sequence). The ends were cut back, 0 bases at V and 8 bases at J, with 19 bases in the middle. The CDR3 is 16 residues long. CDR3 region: CASSLSNPPGASEAFF. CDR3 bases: TGTGCCAGCAGTTTATCTAATCCCCCGGGAGCCTCCGAAGCTTTCTTT.

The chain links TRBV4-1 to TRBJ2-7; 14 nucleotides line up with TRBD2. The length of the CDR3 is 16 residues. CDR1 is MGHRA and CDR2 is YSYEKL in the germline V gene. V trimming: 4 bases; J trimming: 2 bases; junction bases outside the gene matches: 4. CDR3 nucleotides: TGCGCCAGCAGCCGGGGGACTAGCGGGAGTCCCTACGAGCAGTACTTC. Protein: CASSRGTSGSPYEQYF.

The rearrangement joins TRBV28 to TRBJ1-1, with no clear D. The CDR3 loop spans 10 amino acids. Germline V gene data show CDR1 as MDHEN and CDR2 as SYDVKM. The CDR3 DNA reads TGTAAGTTCCGGAAGACTGAAGCTTTCTTT. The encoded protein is CKFRKTEAFF.

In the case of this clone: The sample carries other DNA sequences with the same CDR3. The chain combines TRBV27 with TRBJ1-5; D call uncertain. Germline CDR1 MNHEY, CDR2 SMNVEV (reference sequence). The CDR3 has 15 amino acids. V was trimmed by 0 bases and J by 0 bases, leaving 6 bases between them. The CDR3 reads CASSLSGYSNQPQHF. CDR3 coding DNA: TGTGCCAGCAGTTTATCCGGATATAGCAATCAGCCCCAGCATTTT.

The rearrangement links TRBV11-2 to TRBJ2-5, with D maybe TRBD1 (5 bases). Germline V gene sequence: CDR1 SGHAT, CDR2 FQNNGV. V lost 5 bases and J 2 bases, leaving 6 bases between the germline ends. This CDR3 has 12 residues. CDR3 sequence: CASSRQQETQYF. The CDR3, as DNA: TGTGCCAGCAGCCGACAGCAAGAGACCCAGTACTTC.

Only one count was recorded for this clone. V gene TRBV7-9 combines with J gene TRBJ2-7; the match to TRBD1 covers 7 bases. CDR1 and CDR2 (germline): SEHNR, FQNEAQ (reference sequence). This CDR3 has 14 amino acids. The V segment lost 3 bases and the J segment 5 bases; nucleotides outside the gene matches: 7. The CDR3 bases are TGTGCCAGCAGCTTCGGGGACAGCTTTAACGAGCAGTACTTC. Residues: CASSFGDSFNEQYF.

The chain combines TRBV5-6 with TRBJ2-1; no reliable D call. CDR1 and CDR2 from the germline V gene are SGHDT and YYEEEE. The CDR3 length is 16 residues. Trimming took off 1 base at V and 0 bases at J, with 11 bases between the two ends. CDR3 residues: CASSLPVPSSYNEQFF. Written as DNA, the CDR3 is TGTGCCAGCAGCTTGCCAGTACCCAGCTCCTACAATGAGCAGTTCTTC.

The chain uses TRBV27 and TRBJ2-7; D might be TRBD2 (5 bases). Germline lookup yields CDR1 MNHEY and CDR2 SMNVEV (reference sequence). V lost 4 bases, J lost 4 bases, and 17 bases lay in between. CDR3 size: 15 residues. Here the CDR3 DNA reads TGTGCCAGCAGTTCTGGATCGGGGAAAGGGTACGAGCAGTACTTC. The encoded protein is CASSSGSGKGYEQYF.

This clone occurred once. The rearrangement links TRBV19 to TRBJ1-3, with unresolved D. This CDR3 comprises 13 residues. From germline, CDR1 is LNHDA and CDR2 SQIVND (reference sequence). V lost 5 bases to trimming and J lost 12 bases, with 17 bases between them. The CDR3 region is CASSHPEKHVIYF. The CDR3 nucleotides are TGTGCCAGTAGTCACCCGGAGAAACATGTCATATATTTT.

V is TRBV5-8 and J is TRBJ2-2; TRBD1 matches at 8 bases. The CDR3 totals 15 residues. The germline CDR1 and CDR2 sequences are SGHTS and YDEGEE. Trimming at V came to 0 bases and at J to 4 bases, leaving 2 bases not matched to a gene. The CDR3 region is CASSLGQGATGELFF. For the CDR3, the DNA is TGTGCCAGCAGCTTGGGGCAGGGGGCCACCGGGGAGCTGTTTTTT.

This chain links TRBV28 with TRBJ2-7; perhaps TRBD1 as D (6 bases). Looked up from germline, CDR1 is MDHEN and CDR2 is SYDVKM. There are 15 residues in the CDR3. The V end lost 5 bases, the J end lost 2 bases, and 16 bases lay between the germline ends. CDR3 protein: CASSLPPDRPYEQYF. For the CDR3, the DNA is TGTGCCAGCAGTCTCCCCCCGGACAGACCCTACGAGCAGTACTTC.

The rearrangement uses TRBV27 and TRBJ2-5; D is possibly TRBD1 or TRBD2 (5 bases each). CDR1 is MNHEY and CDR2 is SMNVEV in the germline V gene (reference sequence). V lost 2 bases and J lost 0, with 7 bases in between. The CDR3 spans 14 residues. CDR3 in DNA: TGTGCCAGCAGTTTAATGGGGGACCAAGAGACCCAGTACTTC. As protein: CASSLMGDQETQYF.

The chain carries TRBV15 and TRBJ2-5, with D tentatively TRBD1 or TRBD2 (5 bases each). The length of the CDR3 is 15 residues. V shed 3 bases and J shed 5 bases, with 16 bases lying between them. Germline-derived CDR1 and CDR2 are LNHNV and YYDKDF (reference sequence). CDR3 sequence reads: CATSSLGVGVETQYF. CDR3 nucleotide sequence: TGTGCCACCAGCAGCCTCGGGGTAGGGGTGGAGACCCAGTACTTC.

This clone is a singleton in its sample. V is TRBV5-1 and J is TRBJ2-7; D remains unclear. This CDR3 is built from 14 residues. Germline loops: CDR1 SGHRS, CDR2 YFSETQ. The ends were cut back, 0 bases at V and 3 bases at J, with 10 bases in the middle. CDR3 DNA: TGCGCCAGCAGCTTGGAAGAGGCCCTCTACGAGCAGTACTTC. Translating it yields CASSLEEALYEQYF.

The CDR3 coding sequence is TGCGCCAGCAGCCCCGGACTAGCGGGAGCCGGCCAAGAGACCCAGTACTTC. This gives the protein CASSPGLAGAGQETQYF. The V call is TRBV5-1, the J call TRBJ2-5; 13 bases map to TRBD2. Trimming at V came to 4 bases and at J to 1 base, leaving 7 bases not matched to a gene. This CDR3 contains 17 residues. Germline CDR1 is SGHRS and CDR2 is YFSETQ.